This T cell receptor beta chain was recorded in a study of T cell changes during pregnancy in multiple sclerosis. Deletions cut 1 base from V and 0 bases from J, with 15 bases between. CDR3 length equals 17 residues. Germline CDR1 and CDR2: SGDLS and YYNGEE. Sequencing used immunoSEQ multiplex PCR; TCRdb keeps in-frame clones, though not all of them. The sample holds some 30,000 clones, around 90% seen once. The source material was CD8+ T cells from peripheral blood mononuclear cells, sampled before pregnancy. V is TRBV9 and J is TRBJ2-3; D may be TRBD1 (6 bases). The receptor comes from a female donor with multiple sclerosis, enrolled in a pregnancy study. The CDR3 nucleotides are TGTGCCAGCAGCGTACTTTCAGGGGCGATGAGCACAGATACGCAGTATTTT. Translating gives CASSVLSGAMSTDTQYF.